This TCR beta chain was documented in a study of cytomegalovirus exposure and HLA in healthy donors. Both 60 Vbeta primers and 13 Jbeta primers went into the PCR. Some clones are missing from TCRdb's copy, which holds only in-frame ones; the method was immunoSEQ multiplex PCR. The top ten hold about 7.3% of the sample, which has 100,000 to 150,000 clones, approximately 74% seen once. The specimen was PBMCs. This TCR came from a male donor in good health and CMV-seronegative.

CDR3 amino acids: CASSPPRAGDHNEQFF. DNA for the CDR3: TGTGCCAGCAGTCCCCCACGAGCGGGGGATCACAATGAGCAGTTCTTC. The chain links TRBV28 to TRBJ2-1; 8 bases align to TRBD2. CDR1 is MDHEN and CDR2 is SYDVKM in the germline V gene. The CDR3 totals 16 residues. The ends lost 5 bases at V and 5 bases at J; junction bases unmatched: 11.